This entry lists 19 T cell receptor beta chains sequenced from one sample in a study of PD-1 blockade in classical Hodgkin lymphoma. Relapses following autologous stem cell transplantation were seen in all patients, with brentuximab vedotin exposure varying. Sequencing was performed with immunoSEQ multiplex PCR; in TCRdb, only in-frame clones are kept and a portion is missing. The table shows some 28,000 clones, with around 78% occurring only once. Sequenced material: peripheral blood mononuclear cells (PBMCs), taken before the second cycle of nivolumab. The source is a human donor with classical Hodgkin lymphoma.

This chain connects TRBV4-3 to TRBJ2-7; D is tentatively TRBD1 or TRBD2 (6 bases each). The CDR3 is made up of 16 amino acids. V was trimmed by 0 bases and J by 9 bases, leaving 21 bases between them. The V gene's germline CDR1 is LGHNA and CDR2 YSLEER. In nucleotides, the CDR3 is TGCGCCAGCAGCCAAGATAGTAGAAAGGGGGAGGTGCGGCAGTACTTC. Its protein product is CASSQDSRKGEVRQYF.

This clone is a singleton in its sample. The gene calls are TRBV6-5 and TRBJ1-1; 12 nucleotides match TRBD1. V lost 1 base to trimming and J lost 6 bases; unmatched junction nucleotides: 3. The germline CDR1 and CDR2 sequences are MNHEY and SVGAGI. The CDR3 contains 15 residues. This CDR3 is CASSYLGTGGPEAFF. CDR3 DNA sequence: TGTGCCAGCAGTTACTTGGGGACAGGGGGCCCTGAAGCTTTCTTT.

The chain has TRBV6-1 and TRBJ2-5; 10 bases agree with TRBD2. Germline V CDR1 and CDR2: MNHNS, SASEGT. The CDR3 covers 15 residues. V lost 5 bases to trimming and J lost 1 base; unmatched junction nucleotides: 4. The CDR3 DNA reads TGTGCCAGCAGTTTTAGCGGGGGGCCCCAAGAGACCCAGTACTTC. It codes for CASSFSGGPQETQYF.

This chain uses TRBV15 with TRBJ2-3, with no clear D. The V end lost 2 bases, the J end lost 1 base, and 10 bases lay between the germline ends. Germline lookup yields CDR1 LNHNV and CDR2 YYDKDF (reference sequence). This CDR3 comprises 15 residues. The CDR3: CATSRNPKGTDTQYF. DNA of the CDR3: TGTGCCACCAGCAGAAATCCGAAAGGCACAGATACGCAGTATTTT.

This sequence joins TRBV10-1 and TRBJ1-5; a weak D match, TRBD1 (5 bases). Trimming left V 8 bases short and J 5 bases short, with 13 bases between. Germline assignment: CDR1 WNHNN and CDR2 SYGVQD (reference sequence). The CDR3 spans 13 residues. CDR3 sequence (DNA): TGCGCCAGCTCGGATGGGGCCCATCAGCCCCAGCATTTT. This encodes CASSDGAHQPQHF.

The V gene is TRBV4-3, the J gene TRBJ2-7; TRBD1 or TRBD2 may be the D gene (5 bases each). Germline loops: CDR1 LGHNA, CDR2 YSLEER. V lost 0 bases and J lost 2, with 11 bases in between. CDR3 length equals 15 residues. The DNA of the CDR3 is TGCGCCAGCAGCCAAGATCGGGACGGAACCTACGAGCAGTACTTC. Encoded protein: CASSQDRDGTYEQYF.

This clone has only one observation. The CDR3 loop reads CASSYSRDSPLHF. The CDR3 DNA follows: TGTGCCAGCAGTTACTCTCGGGATTCACCCCTCCACTTT. The genes are TRBV6-6 and TRBJ1-6, with D hard to call. Per the germline V gene, CDR1 is MNHNY and CDR2 is SVGAGI (reference sequence). This CDR3 comprises 13 residues. The germline V and J ends were trimmed by 0 bases and 8 bases, with 5 bases remaining between them.

The chain joins TRBV9 to TRBJ2-5, with TRBD1 as a possible D gene (6 bases). The germline CDR1 and CDR2 sequences are SGDLS and YYNGEE. V lost 0 bases to trimming and J lost 5 bases, with 11 bases between them. The CDR3 covers 14 residues. The CDR3 is CASSVAGQGETQYF. CDR3 in DNA: TGTGCCAGCAGCGTAGCAGGTCAGGGGGAGACCCAGTACTTC.

There are a few counts of this clone. The CDR3 DNA reads TGTGCCATCAGTCCGGGACTAGCGAAGAATGAGCAGTTCTTC. Protein product: CAISPGLAKNEQFF. The V and J genes are TRBV10-3 and TRBJ2-1; 10 nucleotides match TRBD2. Germline CDR1 reads ENHRY; CDR2 reads SYGVKD. The CDR3 loop spans 14 amino acids. Unmatched junction bases numbered 5, after V lost 5 bases and J lost 7 bases.

The CDR3 spells CASSIDSEQYV. The DNA of the CDR3 is TGTGCCAGCAGCATCGACAGTGAGCAGTACGTC. This sequence joins TRBV11-2 and TRBJ2-7, with D maybe TRBD1 (5 bases). Per germline, CDR1 SGHAT and CDR2 FQNNGV. The CDR3 is made up of 11 amino acids. V lost 5 bases to trimming and J lost 7 bases, with 9 bases between them.

This sequence joins TRBV7-8 and TRBJ2-4; D call uncertain. Trimming shortened V by 1 base and J by 1 base, and 5 bases separated the two germline ends. CDR3 length: 14 amino acids. Germline assignment: CDR1 SGHVS and CDR2 FQNEAQ. The CDR3 here is CASSLGVAKNIQYF. The CDR3 DNA sequence: TGTGCCAGCAGCTTAGGAGTTGCCAAAAACATTCAGTACTTC.

The chain combines TRBV6-5 with TRBJ2-7; D is possibly TRBD1 (7 bases). There are 13 residues in the CDR3. Trimming took off 5 bases at V and 6 bases at J, with 14 bases between the two ends. Per the germline V gene, CDR1 is MNHEY and CDR2 is SVGAGI. The CDR3: CASSVRQGGEQYF. In nucleotides, the CDR3 is TGTGCCAGCAGTGTGAGACAGGGAGGCGAGCAGTACTTC.

The rearrangement uses TRBV15 and TRBJ1-2; D gene ambiguous. Trimming removed 1 base at V and 4 bases at J, with 16 bases between. There are 16 residues in the CDR3. Germline-derived CDR1 and CDR2 are LNHNV and YYDKDF (reference sequence). CDR3 DNA sequence: TGTGCCACCAGCAGAGCCGGACTAACAATTGTCTATGGCTACACCTTC. This sequence encodes CATSRAGLTIVYGYTF.

This clone has a handful of counts. The V gene is TRBV30, the J gene TRBJ2-1; no clear D gene. CDR1 is GTSNPN, CDR2 SVGIG, per germline (reference sequence). Trimming removed 2 bases from V and 8 bases from J, with 4 bases in between. The CDR3 loop spans 10 amino acids. Here the CDR3 DNA reads TGTGCCTGGAGTTTCCATGAGCAGTTCTTC. Protein sequence: CAWSFHEQFF.

The chain uses TRBV20-1 and TRBJ1-2; D gene unclear. The CDR3 length is 11 residues. V was cut by 4 bases and J by 4 bases, with 7 bases left in between. Germline V gives CDR1 DFQATT, CDR2 SNEGSKA (reference sequence). The CDR3 nucleotides are TGCAGTGCTACGCCCGGCTATGGCTACACCTTC. Its translation is CSATPGYGYTF.

V is TRBV4-2 and J is TRBJ2-4; the D gene is possibly TRBD1 (6 bases). Trimming stripped 3 bases from V and 5 bases from J, with 14 bases between. CDR1 is LGHNA and CDR2 is YNFKEQ in the germline V gene. The CDR3 runs to 15 residues. CDR3 sequence reads: CASSQANRAENIQYF. In DNA form, the CDR3 reads TGTGCCAGCAGCCAGGCGAACAGGGCCGAAAACATTCAGTACTTC.

The rearrangement links TRBV11-2 to TRBJ2-7, with D unresolved. V was pared by 6 bases and J by 2 bases, with 11 bases between. The V gene's germline CDR1 is SGHAT and CDR2 FQNNGV. CDR3 length: 13 amino acids. Here the CDR3 DNA reads TGTGCCAGCAGTAGACCAGGTACCTACGAGCAGTACGTC. This gives the protein CASSRPGTYEQYV.

The rearrangement joins TRBV9 to TRBJ2-1; 9 bases match TRBD2. Germline lookup yields CDR1 SGDLS and CDR2 YYNGEE. The V segment lost 3 bases and the J segment 6 bases; nucleotides outside the gene matches: 10. There are 16 residues in the CDR3. CDR3 DNA: TGTGCCAGCAGCGCAGAGGGCGGGAGGGCCAGCAATGAGCAGTTCTTC. Protein sequence: CASSAEGGRASNEQFF. Combining the CDR3 with reference TRBV9 and TRBJ2-1 gives the whole variable domain DSGVTQTPKHLITATGQRVTLRCSPRSGDLSVYWYQQSLDQGLQFLIQYYNGEERAKGNILERFSAQQFPDLHSELNLSSLELGDSALYFCASSAEGGRASNEQFFGPGTRLTVL.

The rearrangement uses TRBV7-2 and TRBJ2-3; D possibly corresponds to TRBD1 (5 bases). Trimming took 1 base from V and 5 from J, leaving 7 bases between them. The CDR3 consists of 13 residues. Per germline, CDR1 SGHTA and CDR2 FQGNSA. The DNA of the CDR3 is TGTGCCAGCAGCTTAGAAAGGGGAGATACGCAGTATTTT. It specifies CASSLERGDTQYF.